This note documents a single T cell receptor (beta chain) sequence. As yet, its antigen is unknown. The sample originates from a study of OX40 agonist ivuxolimab in advanced cancers. Across the whole study: Ivuxolimab, an antibody acting as an agonist of OX40 (CD134), was used to treat patients. Patients received ivuxolimab, an intravenous treatment, every 2 weeks at 0.01 to 10 mg/kg. The study enrolled dose-escalation patients with hepatocellular carcinoma, melanoma, renal cell or head and neck cancer.

The method was immunoSEQ multiplex PCR; TCRdb's version includes in-frame clones alone and lacks a portion of them. There are nearly 95,000 clones in the sample; 94% occur only once, and about 2.6% lies in the top ten. Overall study results and limits: Antigen specificity of clonally expanded peripheral T cells was not established.

There are 15 residues in the CDR3. The germline gives CDR1 KGHSH, CDR2 LQKENI. After removal of 3 bases from V and 3 bases from J, the junction contained 5 bases not matched to a gene. J is TRBJ2-5 and V is TRBV18; TRBD1 matches 9 bases. The sample consisted of CD4+ or CD8+ T cells sorted from blood, taken in a trial of the OX40 agonist ivuxolimab. This clonotype was obtained from an adult with an advanced solid tumor such as melanoma, head and neck, liver or kidney cancer. The CDR3 bases are TGTGCCAGCTCACCGAGACAGGGGGTAAAAGAGACCCAGTACTTC. It codes for CASSPRQGVKETQYF.